Listed below are T cell receptor beta chains from one sample, sequenced in a study of cytomegalovirus exposure and HLA in healthy donors. Sequencing used immunoSEQ multiplex PCR; TCRdb keeps in-frame clones, though not all of them. The sample consists of about 110,000 clones, 79% of them appearing once. The sequencing sample was made of PBMCs. These TCRs come from a woman in her 40s in good health and CMV-seronegative. The CDR3 runs from the conserved cysteine through the conserved F or W. D genes are given only for firm matches. Clone size appears in some rows only: once, few, many, or a class for an expanded clone.

clone_size	j_call	v_call	d_call	cdr3_aa	cdr3_nt
-	TRBJ2-1	TRBV25-1	TRBD1	CASSARTGTYNEQFF	TGTGCCAGCAGTGCCCGGACAGGCACCTACAATGAGCAGTTCTTC
-	TRBJ2-1	TRBV5-1	TRBD2	CASNLGGRGYNEQFF	TGCGCCAGCAACCTGGGGGGGAGAGGCTACAATGAGCAGTTCTTC
once	TRBJ1-2	TRBV5-6	-	CASSLRQRLNYGYTF	TGTGCCAGCAGCCTCCGACAGCGCCTTAACTATGGCTACACCTTC
once	TRBJ1-5	TRBV19	-	CASRPTASNQPQHF	TGTGCCAGTAGACCTACAGCTAGCAATCAGCCCCAGCATTTT
-	TRBJ2-1	TRBV27	TRBD2	CASKVRVSSGTDNEQFF	TGTGCCAGCAAGGTCCGCGTAAGTAGCGGGACGGACAATGAGCAGTTCTTC
once	TRBJ2-7	TRBV7-9	TRBD1	CASSLGDTFRQGYEQYF	TGTGCCAGCAGCTTAGGGGACACGTTTCGACAGGGTTACGAGCAGTACTTC
-	TRBJ1-5	TRBV19	-	CASSLSGGMHF	TGTGCCAGTAGCCTCTCGGGAGGGATGCATTTT
-	TRBJ2-1	TRBV6-5	-	CASSYTSSRNEQFF	TGTGCCAGCAGTTACACCTCCTCCCGGAATGAGCAGTTCTTC
-	TRBJ1-1	TRBV18	TRBD1	CASSRGTGEGTEAFF	TGTGCCAGCTCTCGGGGGACAGGGGAGGGCACTGAAGCTTTCTTT
-	TRBJ1-1	TRBV2	TRBD1	CASSRTGENTEAFF	TGTGCCAGCAGTAGGACAGGGGAGAACACTGAAGCTTTCTTT
-	TRBJ2-4	TRBV29-1	TRBD1	CSVDVGQGKNIQYF	TGCAGCGTTGACGTGGGACAGGGGAAGAACATTCAGTACTTC
-	TRBJ2-7	TRBV2	-	CASRSTYEQYF	TGTGCCAGCAGATCTACCTACGAGCAGTACTTC
-	TRBJ2-3	TRBV27	-	CASSLRNTQYF	TGTGCCAGCAGCCTCAGAAATACGCAGTATTTT
-	TRBJ2-1	TRBV30	TRBD2	CAWTATSGDFLSYNEQFF	TGTGCCTGGACCGCGACTAGCGGTGACTTCCTTTCCTACAATGAGCAGTTCTTC
-	TRBJ1-2	TRBV7-9	-	CASSLGAGFIYGYTF	TGTGCCAGCAGCTTGGGTGCGGGTTTTATTTATGGCTACACCTTC
-	TRBJ2-7	TRBV11-2	-	CASSSDRSYEQYF	TGTGCCAGCAGTTCAGACAGGTCCTACGAGCAGTACTTC
-	TRBJ1-2	TRBV5-1	TRBD1	CASSYLPGQGSYGYTF	TGCGCCAGCAGCTACCTCCCGGGACAGGGTAGTTATGGCTACACCTTC
-	TRBJ2-7	TRBV11-2	TRBD2	CASRVRQAGGYSYEQYF	TGTGCCAGCAGAGTTCGACAAGCGGGAGGGTACTCCTACGAGCAGTACTTC
-	TRBJ2-1	TRBV6-5	-	CASSKPGTSEQFF	TGTGCCAGCAGTAAACCCGGGACTTCTGAGCAGTTCTTC
-	TRBJ2-5	TRBV19	-	CASSAGTGSGETQYF	TGTGCCAGTAGTGCTGGTACAGGGTCTGGGGAGACCCAGTACTTC
-	TRBJ2-4	TRBV30	-	CAWSGTGHIQYF	TGTGCCTGGAGTGGAACAGGACACATTCAGTACTTC
-	TRBJ2-1	TRBV6-4	-	CASSDTPGEQFF	TGTGCCAGCAGTGACACCCCGGGTGAGCAGTTCTTC
-	TRBJ2-7	TRBV10-1	-	CASSESSSYEQYF	TGCGCCAGCAGTGAATCCAGTTCCTACGAGCAGTACTTC
-	TRBJ1-5	TRBV5-6	-	CASSFRGVSVSHQPQHF	TGTGCCAGCAGCTTCCGGGGGGTTTCCGTATCGCATCAGCCCCAGCATTTT
few	TRBJ2-5	TRBV19	TRBD1	CASSPGQQETQYF	TGTGCCAGTAGCCCGGGACAGCAAGAGACCCAGTACTTC
-	TRBJ1-2	TRBV4-3	TRBD1	CASSQDRHHRGYGYTF	TGCGCCAGCAGCCAGGACCGACATCACAGGGGTTATGGCTACACCTTC
-	TRBJ1-5	TRBV7-9	-	CASGPPVADYSNQPQHF	TGTGCCAGCGGCCCCCCAGTCGCGGATTATAGCAATCAGCCCCAGCATTTT
-	TRBJ2-7	TRBV19	TRBD1	CASSNSDRDEQYF	TGTGCCAGTAGTAATTCGGACAGGGACGAGCAGTACTTC
-	TRBJ2-5	TRBV25-1	TRBD2	CASSEAGALQETQYF	TGTGCCAGCAGTGAAGCGGGAGCCCTCCAAGAGACCCAGTACTTC
-	TRBJ1-2	TRBV4-1	-	CASSLQGNYGYTF	TGCGCCAGCAGCCTACAGGGAAACTATGGCTACACCTTC
-	TRBJ2-5	TRBV4-2	-	CASSQVVPGESQETQYF	TGTGCCAGCAGCCAAGTTGTTCCGGGGGAGTCGCAAGAGACCCAGTACTTC
-	TRBJ2-3	TRBV19	-	CASSPWARTLTDTQYF	TGTGCCAGTAGTCCTTGGGCCAGAACACTCACAGATACGCAGTATTTT
few	TRBJ2-1	TRBV7-2	-	CASSSDRNEQFF	TGTGCCAGCAGCTCCGACAGAAATGAGCAGTTCTTC
-	TRBJ2-4	TRBV11-2	-	CASRFVAKNIQYF	TGTGCCAGCCGGTTTGTAGCCAAAAACATTCAGTACTTC
-	TRBJ2-1	TRBV6-6	TRBD2	CASSYLRGLGVDEQFF	TGTGCCAGCAGTTACCTCCGGGGACTAGGGGTGGATGAGCAGTTCTTC
-	TRBJ1-2	TRBV9	TRBD1	CASSAGRGQFNYGYTF	TGTGCCAGCAGCGCCGGGAGGGGGCAGTTCAACTATGGCTACACCTTC
-	TRBJ1-2	TRBV9	-	CASSDRGTALYGYTF	TGTGCCAGCAGCGACCGGGGGACGGCGCTCTATGGCTACACCTTC
-	TRBJ1-1	TRBV29-1	-	CSVLRGMNTEAFF	TGCAGCGTCCTCAGGGGAATGAACACTGAAGCTTTCTTT
once	TRBJ2-7	TRBV18	TRBD1	CASSSTGLEVGEQYF	TGTGCCAGCTCATCGACAGGGCTGGAGGTGGGTGAGCAGTACTTC
-	TRBJ1-4	TRBV19	-	CASRPWTESFATNEKLFF	TGTGCCAGTAGACCTTGGACAGAATCCTTTGCAACTAATGAAAAACTGTTTTTT